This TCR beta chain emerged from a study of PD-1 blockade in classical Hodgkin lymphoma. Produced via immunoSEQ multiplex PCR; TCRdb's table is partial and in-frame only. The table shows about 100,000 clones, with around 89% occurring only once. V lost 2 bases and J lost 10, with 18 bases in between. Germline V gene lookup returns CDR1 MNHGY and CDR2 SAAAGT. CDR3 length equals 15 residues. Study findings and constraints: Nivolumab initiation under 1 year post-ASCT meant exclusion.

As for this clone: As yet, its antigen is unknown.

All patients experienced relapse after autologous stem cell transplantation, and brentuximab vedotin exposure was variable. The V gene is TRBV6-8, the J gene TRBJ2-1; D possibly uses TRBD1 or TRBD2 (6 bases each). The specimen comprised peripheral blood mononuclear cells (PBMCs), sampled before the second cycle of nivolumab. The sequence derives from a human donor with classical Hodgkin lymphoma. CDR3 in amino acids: CASSYVDGGPHEQFF. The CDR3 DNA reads TGTGCCAGCAGTTACGTCGACGGGGGCCCTCACGAGCAGTTCTTC.